What follows describes a single T cell receptor (beta chain). The sample comes from a study of blood T cell repertoires in COVID-19. Looking at the study overall: Samples representing acute and convalescent COVID-19 were sourced from the United States, Italy and Spain. From T cells, B-cell-depleted T cells, or PBMCs came the material, which was cDNA or gDNA.

The CDR3 is made up of 16 amino acids. Looked up from germline, CDR1 is SGHRS and CDR2 is YFSETQ. The V and J ends lost 6 bases and 1 base, in that order; junction bases with no gene match: 11. Authors' methods: Estimates of nucleated cell counts were drawn from the amplification of reference gene primers. TCRdb's copy holds only in-frame clones and misses some; the assay was immunoSEQ multiplex PCR. V, J and clone size are taken as reported in that table, and D and trimming were inferred from the DNA itself. This repertoire shows about 130,000 clones, approximately 87% found once; its top ten account for 3% to 4%.

V and J are TRBV5-1 and TRBJ1-2; TRBD1 matches at 8 bases. Sequenced input: peripheral blood. This clonotype was sampled from a woman aged 60-70 years with acute or convalescent COVID-19. This chain's CDR3 is CASNLFGTGSNYGYTF. The DNA of the CDR3 is TGCGCCAGCAACCTTTTCGGGACAGGTAGTAACTATGGCTACACCTTC.